The entry that follows covers one T cell receptor (beta chain) sequence. The antigen is unknown. A second PCR, run for roughly 7 to 12 cycles, used a sample-barcoded 5' primer plus a J-beta primer mix. TCRdb used MiXCR to reprocess the 5' RACE reads, holding one entry per CDR3 protein. Of 600,000 to 800,000 distinct CDR3 sequences in the sample, roughly half were seen once. Trimming removed 1 base at V and 7 bases at J, with 15 bases between. Germline V lookup: CDR1 SGHTA, CDR2 FQGNSA. This CDR3 has 15 residues. This entry is derived from a study of blood T cells in healthy people across ages. Study conclusions and caveats: Higher diversity and more naive CD4+ cells were features of long-lived donors, compared to aged donors.

This rearrangement joins TRBV7-2 to TRBJ2-3; maybe TRBD1 (5 bases). This receptor was identified in a woman of 80 years or more in good health. The sample comprised blood. DNA for the CDR3: TGTGCCAGCAGCTTAGTAGAGACAGCTTTGTATACGCAGTATTTT. It codes for CASSLVETALYTQYF.